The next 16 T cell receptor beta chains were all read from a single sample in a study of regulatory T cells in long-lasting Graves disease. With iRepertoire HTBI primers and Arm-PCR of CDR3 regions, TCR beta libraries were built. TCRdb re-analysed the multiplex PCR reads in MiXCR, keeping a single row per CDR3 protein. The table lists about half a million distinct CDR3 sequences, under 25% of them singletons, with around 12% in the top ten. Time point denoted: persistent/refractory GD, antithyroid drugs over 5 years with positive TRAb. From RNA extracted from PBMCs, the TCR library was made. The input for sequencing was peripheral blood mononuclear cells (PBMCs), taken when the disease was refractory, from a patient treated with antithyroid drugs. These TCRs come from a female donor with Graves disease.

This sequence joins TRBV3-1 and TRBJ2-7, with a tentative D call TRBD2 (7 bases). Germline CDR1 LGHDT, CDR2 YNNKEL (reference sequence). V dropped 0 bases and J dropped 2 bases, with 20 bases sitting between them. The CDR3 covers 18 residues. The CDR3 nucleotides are TGTGCCAGCAGCCAAGAAAGCCCGTGGCGGGGGCCAACCTACGAGCAGTACTTC. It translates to CASSQESPWRGPTYEQYF.

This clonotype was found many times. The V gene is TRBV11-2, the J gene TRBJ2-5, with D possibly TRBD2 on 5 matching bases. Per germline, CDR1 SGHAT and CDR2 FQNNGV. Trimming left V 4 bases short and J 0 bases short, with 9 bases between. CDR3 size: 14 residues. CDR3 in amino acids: CASSSKDYQETQYF. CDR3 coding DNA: TGTGCCAGCAGCTCAAAGGACTACCAAGAGACCCAGTACTTC.

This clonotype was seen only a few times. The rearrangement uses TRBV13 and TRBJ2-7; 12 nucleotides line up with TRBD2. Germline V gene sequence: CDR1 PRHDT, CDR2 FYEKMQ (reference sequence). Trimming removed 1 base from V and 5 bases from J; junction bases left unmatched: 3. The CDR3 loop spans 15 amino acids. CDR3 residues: CASSLVSSGRDEQYF. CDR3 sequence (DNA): TGTGCCAGCAGCTTAGTTTCTAGCGGGAGGGACGAGCAGTACTTC.

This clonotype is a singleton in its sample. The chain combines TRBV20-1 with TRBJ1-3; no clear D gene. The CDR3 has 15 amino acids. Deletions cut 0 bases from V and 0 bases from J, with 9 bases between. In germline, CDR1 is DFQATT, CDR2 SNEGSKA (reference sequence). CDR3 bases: TGCAGTGCTAGAGATGATAGGTCCTCTGGAAACACCATATATTTT. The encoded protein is CSARDDRSSGNTIYF.

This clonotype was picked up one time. The CDR3: CASSGGRGGNEQFF. The CDR3 DNA reads TGTGCCAGCAGTGGGGGGCGGGGGGGCAATGAGCAGTTCTTC. The V gene is TRBV2, the J gene TRBJ2-1; TRBD2 aligns across 9 bases. V was pared by 4 bases and J by 6 bases, with 4 bases of the junction left unmatched. The CDR3 totals 14 residues. Per the germline V gene, CDR1 is SNHLY and CDR2 is FYNNEI.

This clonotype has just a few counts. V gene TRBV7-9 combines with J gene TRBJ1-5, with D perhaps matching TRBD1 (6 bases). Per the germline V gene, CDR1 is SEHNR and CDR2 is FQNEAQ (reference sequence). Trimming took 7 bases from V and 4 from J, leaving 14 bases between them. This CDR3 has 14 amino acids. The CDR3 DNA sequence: TGTGCCAGCACCCAACAGGGCGATAATCAGCCCCAGCATTTT. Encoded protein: CASTQQGDNQPQHF.

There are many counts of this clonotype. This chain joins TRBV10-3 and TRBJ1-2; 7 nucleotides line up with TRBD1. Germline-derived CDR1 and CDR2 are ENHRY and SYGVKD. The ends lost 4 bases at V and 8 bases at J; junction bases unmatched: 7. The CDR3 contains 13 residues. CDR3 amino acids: CAISGETGMGYTF. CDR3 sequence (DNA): TGTGCCATCAGTGGAGAGACAGGGATGGGCTACACCTTC.

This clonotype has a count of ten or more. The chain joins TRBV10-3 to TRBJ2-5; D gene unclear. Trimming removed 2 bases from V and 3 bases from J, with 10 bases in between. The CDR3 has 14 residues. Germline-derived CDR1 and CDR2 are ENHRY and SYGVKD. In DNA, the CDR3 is TGTGCCATCAGTGAGAGGCAGAAGAAAGAGACCCAGTACTTC. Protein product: CAISERQKKETQYF.

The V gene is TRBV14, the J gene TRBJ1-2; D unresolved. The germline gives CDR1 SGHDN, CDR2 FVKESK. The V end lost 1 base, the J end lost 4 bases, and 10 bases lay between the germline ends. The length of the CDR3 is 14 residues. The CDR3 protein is CASSQGRPAYGYTF. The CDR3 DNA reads TGTGCCAGCAGCCAAGGGAGGCCTGCCTATGGCTACACCTTC.

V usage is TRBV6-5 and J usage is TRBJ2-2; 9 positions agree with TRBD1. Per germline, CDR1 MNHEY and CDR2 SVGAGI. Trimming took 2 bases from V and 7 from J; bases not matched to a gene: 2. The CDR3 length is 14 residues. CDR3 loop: CASSYGTGLGELFF. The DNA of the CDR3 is TGTGCCAGCAGTTACGGGACAGGGCTCGGGGAGCTGTTTTTT.

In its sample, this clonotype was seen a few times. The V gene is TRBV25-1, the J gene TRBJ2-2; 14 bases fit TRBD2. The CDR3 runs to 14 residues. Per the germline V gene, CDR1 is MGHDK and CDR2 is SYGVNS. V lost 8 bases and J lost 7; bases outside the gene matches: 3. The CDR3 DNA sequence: TGTGCCAGCCGACTAGCGGGGGGGGTCGGGGAGCTGTTTTTT. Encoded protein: CASRLAGGVGELFF.

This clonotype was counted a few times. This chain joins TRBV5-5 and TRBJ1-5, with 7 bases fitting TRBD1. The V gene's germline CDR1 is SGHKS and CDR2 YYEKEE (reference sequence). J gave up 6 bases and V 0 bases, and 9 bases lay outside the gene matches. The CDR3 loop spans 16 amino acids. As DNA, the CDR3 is TGTGCCAGCAGCTTGGCCCCTACAGGGGAGGGTCAGCCCCAGCATTTT. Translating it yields CASSLAPTGEGQPQHF. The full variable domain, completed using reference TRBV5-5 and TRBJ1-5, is DAGVTQSPTHLIKTRGQQVTLRCSPISGHKSVSWYQQVLGQGPQFIFQYYEKEERGRGNFPDRFSARQFPNYSSELNVNALLLGDSALYLCASSLAPTGEGQPQHFGDGTRLSIL.

CDR3 in DNA: TGTGCCAGCAGTTACGGGGCAGGGAAGTTTCAGCCCCAGCATTTT. It codes for CASSYGAGKFQPQHF. The rearrangement uses TRBV6-5 and TRBJ1-5; a weak D match, TRBD1 (5 bases). Per the germline V gene, CDR1 is MNHEY and CDR2 is SVGAGI. Trimming pared 2 bases from V and 6 bases from J, leaving 14 bases between. This CDR3 contains 15 residues.

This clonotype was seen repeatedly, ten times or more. Here the CDR3 reads CASSLDRRNTEAFF. The CDR3 DNA is TGTGCCAGCAGCCTGGACAGACGGAACACTGAAGCTTTCTTT. The chain combines TRBV7-8 with TRBJ1-1; D possibly corresponds to TRBD1 (6 bases). Trimming left V 5 bases short and J 1 base short, with 11 bases between. The CDR3 extends over 14 amino acids. Germline V lookup: CDR1 SGHVS, CDR2 FQNEAQ.

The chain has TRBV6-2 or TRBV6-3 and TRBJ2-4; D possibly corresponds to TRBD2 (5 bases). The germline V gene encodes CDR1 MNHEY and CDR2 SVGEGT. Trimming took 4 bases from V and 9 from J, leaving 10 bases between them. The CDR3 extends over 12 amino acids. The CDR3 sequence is CASSFRGTIQYF. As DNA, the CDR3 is TGTGCCAGCAGTTTTCGGGGTACCATTCAGTACTTC.

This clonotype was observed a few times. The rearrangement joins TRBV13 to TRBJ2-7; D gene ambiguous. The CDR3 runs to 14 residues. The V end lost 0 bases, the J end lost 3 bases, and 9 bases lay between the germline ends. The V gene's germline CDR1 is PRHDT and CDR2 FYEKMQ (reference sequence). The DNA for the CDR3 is TGTGCCAGCAGCTTAGGGGATACGGACTACGAGCAGTACTTC. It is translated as CASSLGDTDYEQYF.